These 15 T cell receptor beta chains came from one sample sequenced in a study of blood T cells in healthy people across ages (dated by TCRdb to between 2015 and 2017). Libraries were constructed by 5' RACE. The reads were generated on an Illumina HiSeq 2500. The second PCR ran for about 6 to 11 cycles and used a J-beta primer mix along with a sample-barcoded 5' primer. TCRdb reworked the public reads: Q25 trimming with fastp, MiXCR clone assembly, productive beta chains retained. Identical CDR3 proteins give one entry, which carries the most common genes and DNA. This sample is represented by hundreds of thousands of distinct CDR3 sequences; roughly three fifths of them were singletons. Of the sample, roughly 24% falls within the top ten clones. The material sequenced was blood. Receptor source: a man aged 40-49 years in good health.

The rearrangement joins TRBV11-3 to TRBJ1-4; TRBD1 matches at 9 bases. Trimming removed 7 bases from V and 6 bases from J; junction bases left unmatched: 12. Germline V gives CDR1 SGHNT, CDR2 YENEEA. This CDR3 has 16 residues. The CDR3 region is CASTERPGQGYEKLFF. DNA of the CDR3: TGTGCCAGCACCGAGAGACCGGGACAGGGATATGAAAAACTGTTTTTT. Supplemented by reference TRBV11-3 and TRBJ1-4, the full variable domain reads EAGVVQSPRYKIIEKKQPVAFWCNPISGHNTLYWYLQNLGQGPELLIRYENEEAVDDSQLPKDRFSAERLKGVDSTLKIQPAELGDSAVYLCASTERPGQGYEKLFFGSGTQLSVL.

The chain carries TRBV5-1 and TRBJ2-2, with D tentatively TRBD2 (6 bases). The CDR3 sequence is 19 residues long. The germline gives CDR1 SGHRS, CDR2 YFSETQ. V lost 6 bases to trimming and J lost 1 base, with 25 bases between them. CDR3 DNA: TGCGCCAGCATGGCTTTCGGGGGTCGAGGGGCTCTGAACACCGGGGAGCTGTTTTTT. This gives the protein CASMAFGGRGALNTGELFF.

The chain couples TRBV9 to TRBJ1-3; D unclear. The V end lost 0 bases, the J end lost 2 bases, and 9 bases lay between the germline ends. CDR1 is SGDLS, CDR2 YYNGEE, per germline. The CDR3 extends over 15 amino acids. Here the CDR3 DNA reads TGTGCCAGCAGCGTAGGGCAGGACCCTGGAAACACCATATATTTT. Translating it yields CASSVGQDPGNTIYF. Based on the CDR3 plus reference TRBV9 and TRBJ1-3, the full variable domain is DSGVTQTPKHLITATGQRVTLRCSPRSGDLSVYWYQQSLDQGLQFLIQYYNGEERAKGNILERFSAQQFPDLHSELNLSSLELGDSALYFCASSVGQDPGNTIYFGEGSWLTVV.

The DNA of the CDR3 is TGCAGTGCCCTTACCCCGTACAATGAGCAGTTCTTC. This translates into CSALTPYNEQFF. The rearrangement uses TRBV20-1 and TRBJ2-1; no clear D gene. In germline, CDR1 is DFQATT, CDR2 SNEGSKA (reference sequence). The V end lost 6 bases, the J end lost 4 bases, and 10 bases lay between the germline ends. This CDR3 region has 12 residues.

This clonotype has just a few counts. V is TRBV3-1 and J is TRBJ2-3, with TRBD2 matching over 9 bases. CDR1 and CDR2 from the germline V gene are LGHDT and YNNKEL (reference sequence). The CDR3 is 16 residues long. The junction had 9 bases not matched to a gene; V was cut back by 1 base and J by 7 bases. For the CDR3, the DNA is TGTGCCAGCAGCCAAGGGTCCCGGCGGGAGGGCAATACGCAGTATTTT. Protein: CASSQGSRREGNTQYF.

About this clonotype: This may arise from a read error, as a much more abundant clone is one base away. The V call is TRBV15, the J call TRBJ2-1; D is unclear. The CDR3 has 14 residues. Germline V lookup: CDR1 LNHNV, CDR2 YYDKDF (reference sequence). CDR3 nucleotides: TGTGCCACCGGCAGAGCGTTCGCGGCCAATGAGCAGTTCTTC. Its protein is CATGRAFAANEQFF.

The chain has TRBV2 and TRBJ2-1; 8 positions agree with TRBD2. With 10 bases clipped from V and 7 bases from J, the junction kept 12 bases outside the gene matches. The CDR3 covers 14 residues. CDR1 is SNHLY, CDR2 FYNNEI, per germline. As DNA, the CDR3 is TGTGCCACTATGGCAAGCGGGGGTATAAATGAGCAGTTCTTC. Residues: CATMASGGINEQFF.

About this clonotype: At one of its ends the junction is not consistent with the germline gene, which may arise from a read error. This chain uses TRBV9 with TRBJ2-2, with a possible D match to TRBD1 (6 bases). This CDR3 is built from 14 residues. CDR1 and CDR2 (germline): SGDLS, YYNGEE. The CDR3 DNA reads TGTGCCAGCAGCGCGGGACATACCACCTGGGAGCTGTTTTTT. Translating gives CASSAGHTTWELFF. Combining the CDR3 with reference TRBV9 and TRBJ2-2 gives the whole variable domain DSGVTQTPKHLITATGQRVTLRCSPRSGDLSVYWYQQSLDQGLQFLIQYYNGEERAKGNILERFSAQQFPDLHSELNLSSLELGDSALYFCASSAGHTTWELFFGEGSRLTVL.

This chain connects TRBV10-3 to TRBJ1-3; D possibly corresponds to TRBD1 (6 bases). Trimming left V 4 bases short and J 9 bases short, with 34 bases between. The germline CDR1 and CDR2 sequences are ENHRY and SYGVKD. The CDR3 runs 20 residues. The CDR3 here is CAISGAGGQTHAIRGGTIYF. The CDR3 DNA reads as TGTGCCATCAGTGGGGCTGGGGGACAAACCCATGCCATACGTGGAGGCACCATATATTTT.

This clonotype was seen ten or more times. This chain joins TRBV29-1 and TRBJ2-7; D is possibly TRBD1 or TRBD2 (5 bases each). In germline, CDR1 is SQVTM, CDR2 ANQGSEA. The CDR3 covers 14 residues. V lost 3 bases and J lost 3, with 15 bases in between. The DNA for the CDR3 is TGCAGCGTTGACCGAACAGGTAGCGACTACGAGCAGTACTTC. This encodes CSVDRTGSDYEQYF.

Only a few counts were recorded for this clonotype. The CDR3 DNA reads as TGTGCCAGCCACACTAGGGCTGGGAACACAGATACGCAGTATTTT. Translating gives CASHTRAGNTDTQYF. V is TRBV28 and J is TRBJ2-3; D is perhaps TRBD2 (5 bases). V lost 8 bases, J lost 2 bases, and 17 bases lay in between. The CDR3 loop spans 15 amino acids. Germline-derived CDR1 and CDR2 are MDHEN and SYDVKM.

The chain links TRBV12-3 or TRBV12-4 to TRBJ1-1; D remains unclear. V lost 5 bases and J lost 4, with 14 bases in between. The CDR3 spans 14 residues. The CDR3 loop reads CASSPDPGLTEAFF. CDR3 coding DNA: TGTGCCAGCAGTCCCGACCCCGGGCTCACTGAAGCTTTCTTT.

This clonotype was counted between two and nine times. The J gene is TRBJ2-2, the V gene TRBV7-9; maybe TRBD2 (5 bases). The CDR3 runs 15 residues. Germline values: CDR1 SEHNR, CDR2 FQNEAQ (reference sequence). Trimming took 5 bases from V and 4 from J, leaving 14 bases between them. The CDR3 DNA is TGTGCCAGCAGCGGGCGTGCGGGTTCCACCGGGGAGCTGTTTTTT. It codes for CASSGRAGSTGELFF.

The CDR3 sequence is CASSLMRGKQETQYF. DNA of the CDR3: TGTGCCAGCAGTCTTATGCGGGGGAAACAAGAGACCCAGTACTTC. The chain recombines TRBV28 with TRBJ2-7; 7 bases line up with TRBD2. The assigned J gene may be wrong: the sequence end matches TRBJ2-5 better. This CDR3 region has 15 residues. CDR1 MDHEN and CDR2 SYDVKM come from the germline V gene.

The chain is built from TRBV2 and TRBJ2-4; D call uncertain. The V and J ends lost 1 base and 1 base respectively, with 11 bases between them. This CDR3 comprises 16 residues. The germline V gene has CDR1 SNHLY and CDR2 FYNNEI. DNA of the CDR3: TGTGCCAGCAGTGAAGGGTCCTCTGGCGCCAAAAACATTCAGTACTTC. It translates to CASSEGSSGAKNIQYF.